A single sample is the source of the 7 T cell receptor beta chains below, sequenced in a study of CD8+ T cells in alopecia areata. RNA was isolated and reverse transcribed to cDNA, the sequencing template. TCRdb's copy holds only in-frame clones and misses some; the assay was immunoSEQ multiplex PCR. The sample consists of 150,000 to 250,000 clones, 50% to 60% of them appearing once. Indicated treatment: oral pan-JAK inhibitor, 5-10 mg twice daily. Sequencing used CD4+ T cells sorted from blood, obtained at week 4, from a patient treated with tofacitinib. The receptor set was obtained from a human donor with alopecia areata.

The chain is built from TRBV5-6 and TRBJ1-1, with TRBD1 identical over 8 bases. CDR3 length: 15 amino acids. V trimming: 2 bases; J trimming: 0 bases; junction bases outside the gene matches: 3. Germline lookup yields CDR1 SGHDT and CDR2 YYEEEE. The CDR3 loop reads CASSFRQGMNTEAFF. The CDR3 DNA reads TGTGCCAGCAGCTTTCGACAGGGGATGAACACTGAAGCTTTCTTT.

This clone occurred a few times. The V and J genes are TRBV5-4 and TRBJ2-1; D gene unclear. Per the germline V gene, CDR1 is SGHNT and CDR2 is YYREEE (reference sequence). CDR3 length: 13 residues. The germline V and J ends were trimmed by 2 bases and 4 bases, with 7 bases remaining between them. CDR3 sequence: CASSLGSYNEQFF. The CDR3 region has the DNA TGTGCCAGCAGCTTAGGCAGTTACAATGAGCAGTTCTTC.

The J gene is TRBJ2-1, the V gene TRBV7-9; D is uncertain. The CDR3 runs 13 residues. V lost 5 bases, J lost 12 bases, and 17 bases lay in between. Germline V gene data show CDR1 as SEHNR and CDR2 as FQNEAQ (reference sequence). CDR3 sequence reads: CASSDRVATGQFF. The CDR3 region has the DNA TGTGCCAGCAGCGACCGGGTCGCGACTGGGCAGTTCTTC.

The chain uses TRBV29-1 and TRBJ1-2; D gene ambiguous. The CDR3 length is 14 residues. V shed 5 bases and J shed 4 bases, with 17 bases lying between them. The germline CDR1 and CDR2 sequences are SQVTM and ANQGSEA. The CDR3 DNA reads TGCAGCGTTTACCAAGCAGTTATTCCCTATGGCTACACCTTC. It encodes CSVYQAVIPYGYTF. The full variable domain, with the rest looked up from reference TRBV29-1 and TRBJ1-2, is SAVISQKPSRDICQRGTSLTIQCQVDSQVTMMFWYRQQPGQSLTLIATANQGSEATYESGFVIDKFPISRPNLTFSTLTVSNMSPEDSSIYLCSVYQAVIPYGYTFGSGTRLTVV.

This clone was picked up a small number of times. V is TRBV29-1 and J is TRBJ2-3; no reliable D call. CDR1 and CDR2 (germline): SQVTM, ANQGSEA. This CDR3 spans 14 amino acids. The V end lost 0 bases, the J end lost 3 bases, and 10 bases lay between the germline ends. The DNA of the CDR3 is TGCAGCGTTGAAGATGGTCGGACGACAGATACGCAGTATTTT. As protein: CSVEDGRTTDTQYF.

This clone was seen more than once but under ten times. V usage is TRBV7-2 and J usage is TRBJ1-2, with 7 nucleotides matching TRBD1. V was clipped by 5 bases and J by 4 bases; unmatched bases: 10. The CDR3 has 15 residues. Germline V gene lookup returns CDR1 SGHTA and CDR2 FQGNSA. The CDR3 sequence: CASSPSGGGIYGYTF. CDR3 nucleotides: TGTGCCAGCAGCCCCAGTGGAGGGGGCATCTATGGCTACACCTTC.

The CDR3: CASSAGGGLSSYNEQFF. The CDR3 region has the DNA TGTGCCAGCAGTGCCGGCGGAGGCCTGAGCTCCTACAATGAGCAGTTCTTC. This chain joins TRBV6-1 and TRBJ2-1; D possibly corresponds to TRBD2 (5 bases). The CDR3 extends over 17 amino acids. The germline CDR1 and CDR2 sequences are MNHNS and SASEGT. The V and J ends lost 4 bases and 0 bases respectively, with 16 bases between them.